The 10 T cell receptor beta chains listed next were all sequenced from one sample in a study of blood T cells in healthy people across ages. Sample-barcoded 5' priming and a J-beta primer mix drove a second PCR of about 6 to 12 cycles. TCRdb fed the 5' RACE reads into MiXCR, producing one record per CDR3 protein. The sample shows approximately 800,000 distinct CDR3 sequences, 30% to 45% of them seen only once. The source material was blood. The receptors were sampled from a man aged 18 to 30 in good health.

This chain connects TRBV27 to TRBJ2-3; D gene unclear. V was shortened by 3 bases and J by 2 bases, with 12 bases between the two germline ends. Germline V gene sequence: CDR1 MNHEY, CDR2 SMNVEV (reference sequence). The CDR3 contains 15 residues. The CDR3 region is CASSFLGSNTDTQYF. In DNA form, the CDR3 reads TGTGCCAGCAGTTTTCTTGGGTCCAACACAGATACGCAGTATTTT.

A remark on this clonotype: This clone may be a read error of a much larger clone one base away. The chain carries TRBV29-1 and TRBJ2-1, with D unresolved. The V and J ends lost 4 bases and 4 bases respectively, with 8 bases between them. In germline, CDR1 is SQVTM, CDR2 ANQGSEA. The CDR3 covers 12 residues. The CDR3 DNA is TGCAGCGTTGGGTTGCGTTACAATGAGCAGTTCTTC. Its protein is CSVGLRYNEQFF.

V is TRBV20-1 and J is TRBJ2-1; no firm D call. CDR1 is DFQATT, CDR2 SNEGSKA, per germline (reference sequence). This CDR3 has 10 residues. Trimming pared 3 bases from V and 10 bases from J, leaving 7 bases between. The DNA of the CDR3 is TGCAGTGCTAGTGGGTACGAGCAGTTCTTC. Amino acid sequence: CSASGYEQFF.

In its sample, this clonotype was seen a few times. The CDR3 reads CASSPNRYGYTF. CDR3 nucleotides: TGTGCCAGCTCACCCAACCGCTATGGCTACACCTTC. This chain uses TRBV18 with TRBJ1-2; D remains unclear. The germline CDR1 and CDR2 sequences are KGHSH and LQKENI. V lost 3 bases, J lost 4 bases, and 6 bases lay in between. The CDR3 sequence is 12 residues long.

This clonotype showed up just a few times. This chain connects TRBV3-1 to TRBJ2-5; the match to TRBD2 covers 7 bases. V dropped 1 base and J dropped 5; count of bases not matched to a gene: 4. The germline V gene has CDR1 LGHDT and CDR2 YNNKEL (reference sequence). The CDR3 consists of 14 residues. The CDR3: CASSQGLAVETQYF. CDR3 coding DNA: TGTGCCAGCAGCCAAGGACTAGCTGTTGAGACCCAGTACTTC.

On this clonotype itself: A much more abundant neighbour one base away suggests this may be a read error. This chain connects TRBV7-2 to TRBJ2-7; D gene ambiguous. V shed 1 base and J shed 5 bases, with 9 bases lying between them. The CDR3 contains 13 residues. Per the germline V gene, CDR1 is SGHTA and CDR2 is FQGNSA. DNA for the CDR3: TGTGCCAGCAGCTTAGATGATCCCGACGAGCAGTACTTC. This translates into CASSLDDPDEQYF.

With respect to this clonotype: This may come from a read error, since a much larger clone is one base off. The chain is built from TRBV20-1 and TRBJ2-4; 8 positions agree with TRBD1. The DNA end is a closer match to TRBJ2-5, so the J assignment may be wrong. The germline gives CDR1 DFQATT, CDR2 SNEGSKA (reference sequence). The CDR3 has 13 amino acids. CDR3 DNA: TGCAGTGCTCCTACAGGGGGCCAAGAGACCCAGTACTTC. The encoded protein is CSAPTGGQETQYF.

This clonotype was recorded only once. The CDR3, as DNA: TGTGCCAGCAGCGGAGGGACTAGCGGGGAGGAGCAGTTCTTC. Encoded protein: CASSGGTSGEEQFF. The chain joins TRBV9 to TRBJ2-1; 13 nucleotides match TRBD2. Trimming took 3 bases from V and 10 from J; bases not matched to a gene: 4. From germline, CDR1 is SGDLS and CDR2 YYNGEE. The CDR3 totals 14 residues.

The chain couples TRBV18 to TRBJ2-3; TRBD2 aligns across 12 bases. The CDR3 runs 17 residues. V lost 1 base and J lost 2; bases outside the gene matches: 4. Germline CDR1 and CDR2: KGHSH and LQKENI. In DNA, the CDR3 is TGTGCCAGCTCACCACTGACTAGCGGGAGCCCCACAGATACGCAGTATTTT. Amino acids: CASSPLTSGSPTDTQYF.

A few counts support this clonotype. This rearrangement joins TRBV5-6 to TRBJ2-1; D perhaps matches TRBD2 (7 bases). This CDR3 spans 13 amino acids. The V end lost 4 bases, the J end lost 6 bases, and 11 bases lay between the germline ends. Germline V CDR1 and CDR2: SGHDT, YYEEEE. As DNA, the CDR3 is TGTGCCAGCAGCCCCGGGGGGCTCAATGAGCAGTTCTTC. It translates to CASSPGGLNEQFF. The full variable domain, completed using reference TRBV5-6 and TRBJ2-1, is DAGVTQSPTHLIKTRGQQVTLRCSPKSGHDTVSWYQQALGQGPQFIFQYYEEEERQRGNFPDRFSGHQFPNYSSELNVNALLLGDSALYLCASSPGGLNEQFFGPGTRLTVL.